What follows describes a single TCR beta chain. The target antigen is unknown. Amplification used 60 Vbeta primers and 13 Jbeta primers. Data came from immunoSEQ multiplex PCR; TCRdb stores just in-frame clones and leaves some out. The table shows more than 85,000 clones, with around 73% occurring only once. These data originate in a study of cytomegalovirus exposure and HLA in healthy donors. Study-wide results and limits: TRBV6-2, TRBV6-3 and other indistinguishable V segments were excluded.

The CDR3 has 15 amino acids. Germline lookup yields CDR1 SGHKS and CDR2 YYEKEE (reference sequence). Germline trimming cut 4 bases from V and 3 bases from J; bases unmatched to any gene: 3. The chain has TRBV5-5 and TRBJ2-1, with 11 positions matching TRBD1. The sequence came from a man aged 40-50 years in good health and CMV-seronegative. Sequencing input: PBMCs. As DNA, the CDR3 is TGTGCCAGCAGCAAGGGACAGGGGGTCTACAATGAGCAGTTCTTC. Amino acid sequence: CASSKGQGVYNEQFF.